This TCR beta chain was captured by sequencing in a study of T-cell reconstitution after alpha-beta-depleted transplantation in children. Points from the study as a whole: Approximately two months post-transplant, alpha-beta T cells reportedly originated from several hundred expanded graft clones. Counts and diversity of T cells one year after transplant came mostly from newly produced T cells. From surviving recipient T cells and thymic progenitors came the high day-60 TCRbeta diversity observed in some patients.

In germline, CDR1 is SEHNR, CDR2 FQNEAQ (reference sequence). Germline trimming cut 1 base from V and 3 bases from J; bases unmatched to any gene: 4. CDR3 size: 15 residues. This clonotype was recorded at least ten times. Its matching antigen is unknown. Unique molecular identifiers were used in preparing the TCRbeta library. MiXCR, run by TCRdb on the PCR reads, gives a single entry per CDR3 protein. The sample lists a few hundred thousand distinct CDR3 sequences; under 15% were seen once. The sequence derives from a male patient younger than 18 who had a stem cell transplant for acute myeloid leukemia, so the T cells may come from the graft donor. Here the sequenced sample was PBMCs, mostly from graft donor cells, taken 360 days after TCRalphabeta/CD19-depleted stem cell transplant. V usage is TRBV7-9 and J usage is TRBJ2-7; 9 bases map to TRBD2. CDR3 DNA: TGTGCCAGCAGCTTAGTTACTAGCGGGTTCTACGAGCAGTACTTC. Its protein product is CASSLVTSGFYEQYF.